This TCR beta chain was captured by sequencing in a study of early T cells in non-severe SARS-CoV-2 infection. Looking at the study overall: Sequenced material consisted of bulk RNA (from unsorted whole blood), and chains were unpaired.

The ends were cut back, 3 bases at V and 13 bases at J, with 19 bases in the middle. The CDR3 runs to 14 residues. Attachment of unique molecular identifiers to individual cDNA molecules was performed. MiXCR, applied by TCRdb to the 5' RACE reads, yields one record per CDR3 protein. The table lists tens of thousands of distinct CDR3 sequences, more than 15% of them singletons. To note about this clonotype: Antigen specificity is unknown.

Findings and limits, study-wide: Anti-spike CD8 responses were favored in VDJdb matching, and private and CD4 specificities were missed.

This receptor was identified in an adult who was a healthcare worker with PCR-confirmed SARS-CoV-2 infection or an uninfected control (not recorded which). This specimen was whole blood, taken at baseline. The chain links TRBV12-3 or TRBV12-4 to TRBJ2-1; D possibly uses TRBD1 or TRBD2 (6 bases each). The chain's CDR3 is CASSFGPGAWDQFF. CDR3 DNA sequence: TGTGCCAGCAGTTTTGGTCCGGGGGCCTGGGATCAGTTCTTC.